These 16 T cell receptor beta chains originate from one sample sequenced in a study of cytomegalovirus exposure and HLA in healthy donors. PCR was performed using 60 Vbeta and 13 Jbeta primers. The data were produced by immunoSEQ multiplex PCR, yet TCRdb's version contains in-frame clones alone and is incomplete. Altogether roughly 190,000 clones are present, 9.5% being singletons, with the ten largest covering less than 1.5%. The specimen sequenced was PBMCs. These receptor sequences come from a woman in her 30s in good health and CMV-seropositive.

This clone was recorded a few times. The chain recombines TRBV6-6 with TRBJ2-5; TRBD2 matches at 7 bases. From germline, CDR1 is MNHNY and CDR2 SVGAGI (reference sequence). J gave up 11 bases and V 2 bases, and 17 bases lay outside the gene matches. The CDR3 covers 16 residues. DNA for the CDR3: TGTGCCAGCAGTTACGTACGACCTAGCGGCCCTGGGGAGCAGTACTTC. Translating gives CASSYVRPSGPGEQYF.

This clone has a handful of counts. V gene TRBV18 combines with J gene TRBJ1-5, with D perhaps matching TRBD1 (6 bases). CDR3 length equals 16 residues. V lost 6 bases, J lost 3 bases, and 18 bases lay in between. Germline assignment: CDR1 KGHSH and CDR2 LQKENI. CDR3 coding DNA: TGTGCCAGCTCGCCGACTATTACAGGGAACAATCAGCCCCAGCATTTT. Translating gives CASSPTITGNNQPQHF.

This clone appeared a few times. The chain employs TRBV29-1 and TRBJ2-2, with 10 bases fitting TRBD1. V lost 3 bases to trimming and J lost 4 bases; unmatched junction nucleotides: 5. The CDR3 totals 15 residues. The germline V gene has CDR1 SQVTM and CDR2 ANQGSEA. As DNA, the CDR3 is TGCAGCGTTGACGCCCGGACAGGGGGCACCGGGGAGCTGTTTTTT. It encodes CSVDARTGGTGELFF.

This chain joins TRBV11-2 and TRBJ1-1; TRBD1 matches 12 bases. From germline, CDR1 is SGHAT and CDR2 FQNNGV. The CDR3 extends over 18 amino acids. J was trimmed by 4 bases and V by 3 bases; bases with no gene match: 12. The CDR3, as DNA: TGTGCCAGCAGCTTTTTGGGGACAGGGGGCAGTAGTGGCACTGAAGCTTTCTTT. Its translation is CASSFLGTGGSSGTEAFF.

This chain joins TRBV2 and TRBJ1-3; D is unclear. CDR3 length equals 15 residues. Trimming left V 6 bases short and J 0 bases short, with 12 bases between. Germline loops: CDR1 SNHLY, CDR2 FYNNEI. CDR3: CASRTEAFSGNTIYF. The CDR3 DNA reads as TGTGCCAGCAGGACCGAGGCGTTCTCTGGAAACACCATATATTTT.

This clone was picked up a small number of times. V is TRBV12-5 and J is TRBJ2-6; D may be TRBD1 (6 bases). The germline gives CDR1 LGHNT, CDR2 FRNRAP. CDR3 length: 18 residues. Trimming shortened V by 3 bases and J by 0 bases, and 15 bases separated the two germline ends. CDR3 sequence: CASGFPPGAASGANVLTF. CDR3 coding DNA: TGTGCTAGTGGTTTCCCTCCAGGGGCGGCCTCTGGGGCCAACGTCCTGACTTTC.

This rearrangement joins TRBV2 to TRBJ1-5; D remains ambiguous. The CDR3 is 13 amino acids. CDR1 SNHLY and CDR2 FYNNEI come from the germline V gene. The V gene lost 5 bases and the J gene lost 4 bases, with 9 bases spanning the gap. CDR3 in amino acids: CASSNEGNQPQHF. Written as DNA, the CDR3 is TGTGCCAGCAGTAACGAGGGAAATCAGCCCCAGCATTTT.

V and J are TRBV7-2 and TRBJ2-7; 10 bases match TRBD2. This CDR3 spans 13 amino acids. Trimming cost V 3 bases and J 4 bases; bases outside gene matches: 0. Germline values: CDR1 SGHTA, CDR2 FQGNSA. The CDR3, as DNA: TGTGCCAGCAGCTTGGGACTAGCGTACGAGCAGTACTTC. Its translation: CASSLGLAYEQYF.

In this sample, this clone turned up a few times. The chain is built from TRBV19 and TRBJ1-1; 12 nucleotides align to TRBD1. V was clipped by 9 bases and J by 4 bases; unmatched bases: 12. From germline, CDR1 is LNHDA and CDR2 SQIVND (reference sequence). The CDR3 sequence is 16 residues long. CDR3 residues: CARPPGQGAQGTEAFF. The CDR3 DNA follows: TGTGCCAGGCCTCCGGGACAGGGGGCGCAGGGCACTGAAGCTTTCTTT. Based on the CDR3 plus reference TRBV19 and TRBJ1-1, the full variable domain is DGGITQSPKYLFRKEGQNVTLSCEQNLNHDAMYWYRQDPGQGLRLIYYSQIVNDFQKGDIAEGYSVSREKKESFPLTVTSAQKNPTAFYLCARPPGQGAQGTEAFFGQGTRLTVV.

The V call is TRBV19, the J call TRBJ2-1, with TRBD1 matching over 8 bases. Germline lookup yields CDR1 LNHDA and CDR2 SQIVND (reference sequence). The CDR3 length is 15 residues. V lost 8 bases to trimming and J lost 4 bases; unmatched junction nucleotides: 10. CDR3 region: CASCRAGQAYNEQFF. The CDR3 DNA reads as TGTGCCAGTTGTAGGGCGGGACAGGCGTACAATGAGCAGTTCTTC.

The J gene is TRBJ1-2, the V gene TRBV6-5; maybe TRBD1 (6 bases). The CDR3 has 12 residues. Trimming cost V 7 bases and J 5 bases, with 11 bases left between them. CDR1 MNHEY and CDR2 SVGAGI come from the germline V gene. The CDR3 loop reads CASTTTGYGYTF. The CDR3 DNA follows: TGTGCCAGCACCACGACAGGATATGGCTACACCTTC.

There are a few counts of this clone. This chain uses TRBV5-1 with TRBJ2-2, with no clear D. V was clipped by 7 bases and J by 0 bases, with 13 bases between them. From germline, CDR1 is SGHRS and CDR2 YFSETQ. The CDR3 spans 15 residues. The DNA of the CDR3 is TGCGCCAGCCGTCACAGAACCGCGAACACCGGGGAGCTGTTTTTT. Translation: CASRHRTANTGELFF. Combining the CDR3 with reference TRBV5-1 and TRBJ2-2 gives the whole variable domain KAGVTQTPRYLIKTRGQQVTLSCSPISGHRSVSWYQQTPGQGLQFLFEYFSETQRNKGNFPGRFSGRQFSNSRSEMNVSTLELGDSALYLCASRHRTANTGELFFGEGSRLTVL.

The chain employs TRBV7-2 and TRBJ2-3; 8 nucleotides align to TRBD2. This CDR3 comprises 15 residues. J gave up 1 base and V 1 base, and 1 base lay outside the gene matches. From germline, CDR1 is SGHTA and CDR2 FQGNSA. This CDR3 is CASSLEAGGTDTQYF. The CDR3 region has the DNA TGTGCCAGCAGCTTAGAAGCGGGGGGCACAGATACGCAGTATTTT.

This chain connects TRBV2 to TRBJ1-5; the D gene is possibly TRBD1 (5 bases). The CDR3 loop spans 14 amino acids. V was cut by 1 base and J by 6 bases, with 10 bases left in between. Germline V gene data show CDR1 as SNHLY and CDR2 as FYNNEI. CDR3: CASSEVRGGQPQHF. Written as DNA, the CDR3 is TGTGCCAGCAGTGAAGTTAGGGGCGGTCAGCCCCAGCATTTT.

This clone was seen more than once but under ten times. CDR3 sequence: CASSIGRRTGEAQYF. In nucleotides, the CDR3 is TGTGCCAGTAGTATAGGTCGGCGGACAGGGGAGGCCCAGTACTTC. The chain combines TRBV19 with TRBJ2-5, with 9 bases aligning to TRBD1. The CDR3 sequence is 15 residues long. J was trimmed by 9 bases and V by 1 base; bases with no gene match: 9. Germline values: CDR1 LNHDA, CDR2 SQIVND (reference sequence).

The sample holds a few counts of this clone. This rearrangement joins TRBV18 to TRBJ2-7, with TRBD1 matching 7 bases. Germline V CDR1 and CDR2: KGHSH, LQKENI. The ends lost 3 bases at V and 2 bases at J; junction bases unmatched: 4. This CDR3 has 14 residues. CDR3 in DNA: TGTGCCAGCTCACCGGACAGGTTTCCCTACGAGCAGTACTTC. Translated, it gives CASSPDRFPYEQYF.